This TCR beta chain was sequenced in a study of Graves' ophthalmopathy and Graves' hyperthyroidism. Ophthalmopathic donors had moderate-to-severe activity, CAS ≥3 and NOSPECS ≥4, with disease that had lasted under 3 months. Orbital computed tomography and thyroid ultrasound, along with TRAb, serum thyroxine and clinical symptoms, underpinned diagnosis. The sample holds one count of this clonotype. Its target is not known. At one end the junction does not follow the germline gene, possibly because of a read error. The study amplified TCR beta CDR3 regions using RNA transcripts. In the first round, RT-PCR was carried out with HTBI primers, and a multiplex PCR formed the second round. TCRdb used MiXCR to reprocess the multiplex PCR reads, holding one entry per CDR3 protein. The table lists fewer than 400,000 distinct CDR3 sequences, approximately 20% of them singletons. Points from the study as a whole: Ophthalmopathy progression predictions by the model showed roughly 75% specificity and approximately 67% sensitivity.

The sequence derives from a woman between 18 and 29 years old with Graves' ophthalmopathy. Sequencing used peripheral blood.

The CDR3 bases are TGTGCCAGCAGTTTAGTAGGGGCCGACACTGAAGCTCTCTTT. Translation: CASSLVGADTEALF. The V gene is TRBV12-3 or TRBV12-4, the J gene TRBJ1-1, with a tentative D call TRBD1 (5 bases). The CDR3 is 14 amino acids.